The rows below give T cell receptor beta chains drawn from one sample of a study of cytomegalovirus exposure and HLA in healthy donors. The method was immunoSEQ multiplex PCR; TCRdb's version includes in-frame clones alone and lacks a portion of them. The sample shows hundreds of thousands of clones, just over 70% of them seen only once. The sequenced sample consisted of PBMCs. Source of these receptors: a female donor in good health and CMV-seronegative. Both conserved end residues are part of each CDR3.

v_gene	CDR3aa
TRBV5-4	CASSLVAGRGNYGYTF
TRBV9	CASSSGTSAYNEQFF
TRBV5-6	CASTRGAMNTEAFF
TRBV30	CALTQGNTEAFF
TRBV5-1	CASSFTGEGEKLFF
TRBV13	CASSPISDTQYF
TRBV5-4	CATRAGQGTDGYTF
TRBV11-2	CASSFPGLLSSYEQYF
TRBV18	CASSDRGSQPQHF
TRBV15	CATSSDRGSGNTIYF
TRBV4-2	CASSQDPGASYNEQFF
TRBV7-9	CASRGEVSESSYEQYF
TRBV5-6	CASSLGGGTQYF
TRBV7-9	CSSRTGTSGNTGELFF
TRBV18	CASSQGQGAPWADTQYF
TRBV7-6	CASSSQLVSTDTQYF
TRBV7-2	CASSHQPGLAGGHEQFF
TRBV5-1	CASSPLAGAYNEQFF
TRBV6-5	CASSQDRANAKYF
TRBV5-1	CASSSGQGALDTQYF
TRBV9	CASTPGGLATDTQYF
TRBV28	CASNGFGPSSYEQYF
TRBV19	CASSISSANRASYGYTF
TRBV19	CASSKGHTTYEQYF
TRBV14	CASSQDGVGKYF
TRBV27	CASSLTAYNSPLHF
TRBV30	CAWSRQGEKLFF
TRBV4-1	CASSFRLEGQTQYF
TRBV6-5	CASRLDRATYNEQFF
TRBV6-1	CASRGPGQGNNEQFF
TRBV7-3	CASSLQGAGSTEAFF
TRBV6-5	CATGGGSYEQYF
TRBV2	CASRGQVTTNEKLFF
TRBV2	CASSVVERTEAFF
TRBV5-1	CASSLAGGREQYF
TRBV28	CASSSGQAGSGELFF
TRBV30	CARSVHHEQYF
TRBV11-2	CASSLFGRREQYF
TRBV5-1	CASSLSGDEKLFF
TRBV6-5	CASSSPGGLNEQFF
TRBV5-1	CASSWTSGTYEQYF
TRBV6-5	CASSQTGLNYNEQFF
TRBV7-9	CASSLAFVEGMRETQYF
TRBV7-8	CASSLKGQGAYEQYF
TRBV2	CASSESGNEQFF
TRBV5-1	CASSPSRDNEQFF
TRBV30	CAWSAERYGYTF
TRBV6-5	CASSSGLSEYF
TRBV7-9	CASSPWGTSVINEQFF
TRBV14	CASSQEIRDTGDEQFF